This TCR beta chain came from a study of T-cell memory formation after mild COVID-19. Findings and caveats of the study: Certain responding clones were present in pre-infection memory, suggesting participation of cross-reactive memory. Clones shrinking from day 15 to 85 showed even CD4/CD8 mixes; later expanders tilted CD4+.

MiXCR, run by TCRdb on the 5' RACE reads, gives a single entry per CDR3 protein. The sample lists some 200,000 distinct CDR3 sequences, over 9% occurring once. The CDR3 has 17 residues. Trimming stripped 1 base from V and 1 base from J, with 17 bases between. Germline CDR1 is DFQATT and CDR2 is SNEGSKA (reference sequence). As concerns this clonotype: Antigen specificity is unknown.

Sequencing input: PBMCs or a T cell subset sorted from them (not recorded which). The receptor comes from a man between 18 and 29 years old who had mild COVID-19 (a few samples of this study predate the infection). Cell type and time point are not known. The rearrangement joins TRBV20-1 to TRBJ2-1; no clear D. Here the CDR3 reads CSARAPKGGLSYNEQFF. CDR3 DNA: TGCAGTGCTAGAGCTCCCAAGGGCGGCCTTTCCTACAATGAGCAGTTCTTC.